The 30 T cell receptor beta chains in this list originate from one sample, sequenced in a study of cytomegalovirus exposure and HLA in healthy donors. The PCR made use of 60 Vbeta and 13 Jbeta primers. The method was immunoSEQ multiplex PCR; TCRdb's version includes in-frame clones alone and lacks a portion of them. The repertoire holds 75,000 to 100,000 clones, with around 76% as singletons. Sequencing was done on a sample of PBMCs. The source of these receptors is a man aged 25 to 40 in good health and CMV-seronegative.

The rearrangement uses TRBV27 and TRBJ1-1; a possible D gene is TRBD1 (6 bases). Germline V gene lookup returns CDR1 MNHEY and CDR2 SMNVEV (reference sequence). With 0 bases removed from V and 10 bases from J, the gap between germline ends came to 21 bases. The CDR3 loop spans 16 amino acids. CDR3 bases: TGTGCCAGCAGTTTATCAAGTTCGGCAGGGGCGGGTAGAGCTTTCTTT. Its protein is CASSLSSSAGAGRAFF.

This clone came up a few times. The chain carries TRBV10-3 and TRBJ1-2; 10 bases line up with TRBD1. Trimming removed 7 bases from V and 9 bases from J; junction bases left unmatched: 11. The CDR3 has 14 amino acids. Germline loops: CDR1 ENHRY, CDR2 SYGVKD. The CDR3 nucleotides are TGTGCCATCACCCAAACGGGACAGGGGTTGAGCTACACCTTC. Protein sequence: CAITQTGQGLSYTF.

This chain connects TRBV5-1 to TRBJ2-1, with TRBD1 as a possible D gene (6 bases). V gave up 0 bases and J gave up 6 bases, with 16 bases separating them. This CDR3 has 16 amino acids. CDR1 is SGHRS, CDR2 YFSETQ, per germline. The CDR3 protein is CASSLEGGTGSNEQFF. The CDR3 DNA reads TGCGCCAGCAGCTTGGAAGGGGGAACAGGGTCCAATGAGCAGTTCTTC.

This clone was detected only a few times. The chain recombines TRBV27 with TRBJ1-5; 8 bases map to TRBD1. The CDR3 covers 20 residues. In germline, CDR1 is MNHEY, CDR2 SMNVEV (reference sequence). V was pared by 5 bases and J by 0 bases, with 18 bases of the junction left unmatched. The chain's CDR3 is CASSPRPGQVGGYSNQPQHF. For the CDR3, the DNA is TGTGCCAGCAGTCCCCGCCCGGGACAGGTCGGAGGATATAGCAATCAGCCCCAGCATTTT.

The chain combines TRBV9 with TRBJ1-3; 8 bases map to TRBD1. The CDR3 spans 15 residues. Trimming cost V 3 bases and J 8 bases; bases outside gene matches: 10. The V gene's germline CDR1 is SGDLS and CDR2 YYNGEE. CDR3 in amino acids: CASSGLTGDLDTIYF. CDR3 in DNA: TGTGCCAGCAGCGGCCTGACAGGGGACTTGGACACCATATATTTT. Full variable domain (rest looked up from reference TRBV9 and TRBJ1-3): DSGVTQTPKHLITATGQRVTLRCSPRSGDLSVYWYQQSLDQGLQFLIQYYNGEERAKGNILERFSAQQFPDLHSELNLSSLELGDSALYFCASSGLTGDLDTIYFGEGSWLTVV.

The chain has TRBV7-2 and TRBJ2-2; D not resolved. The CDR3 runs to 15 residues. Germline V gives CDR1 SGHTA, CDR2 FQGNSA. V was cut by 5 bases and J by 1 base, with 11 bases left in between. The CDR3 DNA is TGTGCCAGCAGCCCACGACTCAAGAACACCGGGGAGCTGTTTTTT. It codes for CASSPRLKNTGELFF.

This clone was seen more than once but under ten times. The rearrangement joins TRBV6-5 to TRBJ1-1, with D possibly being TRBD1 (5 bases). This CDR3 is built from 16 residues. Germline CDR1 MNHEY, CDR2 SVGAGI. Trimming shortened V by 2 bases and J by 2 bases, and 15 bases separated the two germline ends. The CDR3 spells CASSYVSLGGNTEAFF. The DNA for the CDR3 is TGTGCCAGCAGTTACGTCAGTCTGGGGGGAAACACTGAAGCTTTCTTT.

The CDR3 sequence: CASSSGQAYTEAFF. CDR3 in DNA: TGTGCCAGCAGTTCGGGTCAAGCCTACACTGAAGCTTTCTTT. The rearrangement joins TRBV6-1 to TRBJ1-1; D is uncertain. Trimming removed 5 bases from V and 3 bases from J, with 13 bases in between. The CDR3 sequence is 14 residues long. Per germline, CDR1 MNHNS and CDR2 SASEGT.

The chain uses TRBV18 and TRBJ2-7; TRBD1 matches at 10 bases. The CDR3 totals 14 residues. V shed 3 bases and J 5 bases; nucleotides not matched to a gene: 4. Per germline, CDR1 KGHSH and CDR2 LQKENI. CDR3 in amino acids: CASSPRQGADEQYV. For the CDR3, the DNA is TGTGCCAGCTCACCCCGACAGGGGGCCGACGAGCAGTACGTC.

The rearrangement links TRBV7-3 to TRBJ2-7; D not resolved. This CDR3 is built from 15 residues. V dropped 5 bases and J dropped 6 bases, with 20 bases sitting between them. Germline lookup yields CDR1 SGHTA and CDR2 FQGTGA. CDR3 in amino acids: CASSPNGYWPGEQYF. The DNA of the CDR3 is TGTGCCAGCAGCCCTAACGGGTACTGGCCGGGCGAGCAGTACTTC.

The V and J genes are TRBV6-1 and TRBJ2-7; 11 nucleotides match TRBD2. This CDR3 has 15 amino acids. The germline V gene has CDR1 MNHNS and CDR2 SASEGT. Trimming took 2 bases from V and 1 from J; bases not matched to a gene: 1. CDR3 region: CASSELAGGSYEQYV. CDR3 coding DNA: TGTGCCAGCAGTGAACTAGCGGGAGGATCCTACGAGCAGTACGTC.

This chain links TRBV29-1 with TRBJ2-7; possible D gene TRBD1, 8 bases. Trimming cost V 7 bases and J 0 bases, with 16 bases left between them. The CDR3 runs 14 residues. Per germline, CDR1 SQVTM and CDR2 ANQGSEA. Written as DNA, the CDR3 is TGCAGCGCCACAGGGGGGGGCAACTCCTACGAGCAGTACTTC. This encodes CSATGGGNSYEQYF.

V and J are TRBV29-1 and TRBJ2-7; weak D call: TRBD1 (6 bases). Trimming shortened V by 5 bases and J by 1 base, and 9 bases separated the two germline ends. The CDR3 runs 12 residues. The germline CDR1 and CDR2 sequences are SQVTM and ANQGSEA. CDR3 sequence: CSVQGQSYEQYF. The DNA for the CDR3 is TGCAGCGTTCAAGGACAGTCCTACGAGCAGTACTTC.

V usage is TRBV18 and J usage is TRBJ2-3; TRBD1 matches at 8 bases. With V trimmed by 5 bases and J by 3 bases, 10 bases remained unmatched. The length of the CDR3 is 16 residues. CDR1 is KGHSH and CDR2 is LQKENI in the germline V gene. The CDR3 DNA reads TGTGCCAGCTCATCCTCCAGACAGGGGATTACAGATACGCAGTATTTT. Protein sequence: CASSSSRQGITDTQYF.

Here the CDR3 reads CASSQVMTPSSYNEQFF. The CDR3 nucleotides read TGCGCCAGCAGCCAAGTGATGACTCCCAGCTCCTACAATGAGCAGTTCTTC. The V gene is TRBV4-1, the J gene TRBJ2-1; no definite D call. CDR3 length equals 17 residues. V was cut by 1 base and J by 0 bases, with 13 bases left in between. Germline V gene lookup returns CDR1 MGHRA and CDR2 YSYEKL.

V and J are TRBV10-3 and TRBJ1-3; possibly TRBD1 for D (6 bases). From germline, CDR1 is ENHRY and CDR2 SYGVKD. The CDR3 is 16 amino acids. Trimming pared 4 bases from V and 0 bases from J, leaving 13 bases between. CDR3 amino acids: CAISGRQASSGNTIYF. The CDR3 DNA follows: TGTGCCATCAGTGGTAGACAGGCGAGCTCTGGAAACACCATATATTTT.

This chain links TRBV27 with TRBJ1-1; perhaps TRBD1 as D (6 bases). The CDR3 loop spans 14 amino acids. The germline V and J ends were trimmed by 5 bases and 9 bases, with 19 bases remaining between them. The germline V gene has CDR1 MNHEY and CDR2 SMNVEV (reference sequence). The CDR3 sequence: CASSLTQGYNKAFF. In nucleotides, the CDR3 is TGTGCCAGCAGTCTGACGCAGGGGTATAATAAAGCTTTCTTT.

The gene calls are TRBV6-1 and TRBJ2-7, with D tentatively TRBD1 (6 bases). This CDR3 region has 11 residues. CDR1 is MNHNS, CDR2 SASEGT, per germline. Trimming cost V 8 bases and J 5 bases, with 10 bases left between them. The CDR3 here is CASSQGHEQYF. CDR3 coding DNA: TGTGCCAGCTCACAGGGCCACGAGCAGTACTTC.

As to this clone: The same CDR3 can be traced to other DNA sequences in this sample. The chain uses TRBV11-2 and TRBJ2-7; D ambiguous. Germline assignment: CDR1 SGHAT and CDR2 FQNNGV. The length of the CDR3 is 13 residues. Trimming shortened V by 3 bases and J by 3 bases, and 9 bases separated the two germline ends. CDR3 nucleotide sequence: TGTGCCAGCAGCTTTGGAACGGGCTACGAGCAGTACTTC. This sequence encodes CASSFGTGYEQYF.

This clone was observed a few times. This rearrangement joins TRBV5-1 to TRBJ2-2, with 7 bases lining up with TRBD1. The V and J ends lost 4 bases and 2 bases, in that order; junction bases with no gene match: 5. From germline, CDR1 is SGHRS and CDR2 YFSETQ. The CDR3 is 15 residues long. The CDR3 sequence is CASSSRGSNTGELFF. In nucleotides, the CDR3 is TGCGCCAGCAGCAGCAGGGGGTCTAACACCGGGGAGCTGTTTTTT.

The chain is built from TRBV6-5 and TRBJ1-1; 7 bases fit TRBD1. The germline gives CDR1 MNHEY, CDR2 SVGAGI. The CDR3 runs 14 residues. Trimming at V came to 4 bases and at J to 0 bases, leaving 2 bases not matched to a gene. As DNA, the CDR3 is TGTGCCAGCAGTTGGGGGACAGTGAACACTGAAGCTTTCTTT. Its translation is CASSWGTVNTEAFF.

The CDR3 DNA reads TGTGCCAGCAGCTCCGCGGGACTAGCGTCCGGGGAGCTGTTTTTT. Amino acids: CASSSAGLASGELFF. The V and J genes are TRBV7-3 and TRBJ2-2; 10 positions agree with TRBD2. The V gene's germline CDR1 is SGHTA and CDR2 FQGTGA. This CDR3 has 15 residues. Trimming took 4 bases from V and 6 from J; bases not matched to a gene: 5.

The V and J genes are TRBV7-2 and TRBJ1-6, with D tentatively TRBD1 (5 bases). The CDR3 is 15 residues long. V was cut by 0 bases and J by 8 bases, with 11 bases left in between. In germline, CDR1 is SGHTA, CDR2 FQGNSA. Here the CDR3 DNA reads TGTGCCAGCAGCTTAGCGGGGGGATTAGATTCACCCCTCCACTTT. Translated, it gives CASSLAGGLDSPLHF.

CDR3 in DNA: TGCGCCAGCAGCCCCGGACTAGCGGGTGGGCAAGAGACCCAGTACTTC. Protein product: CASSPGLAGGQETQYF. The chain has TRBV5-1 and TRBJ2-5; 11 bases agree with TRBD2. Germline trimming cut 4 bases from V and 2 bases from J; bases unmatched to any gene: 7. The CDR3 has 16 residues. Germline assignment: CDR1 SGHRS and CDR2 YFSETQ.

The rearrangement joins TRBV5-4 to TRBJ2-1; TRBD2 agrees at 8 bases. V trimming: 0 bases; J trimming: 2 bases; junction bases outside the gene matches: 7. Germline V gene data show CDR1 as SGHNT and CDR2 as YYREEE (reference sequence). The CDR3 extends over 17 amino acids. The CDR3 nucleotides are TGTGCCAGCAGCTTGGCGGGACTAGGGAGCCCCTACAATGAGCAGTTCTTC. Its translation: CASSLAGLGSPYNEQFF.

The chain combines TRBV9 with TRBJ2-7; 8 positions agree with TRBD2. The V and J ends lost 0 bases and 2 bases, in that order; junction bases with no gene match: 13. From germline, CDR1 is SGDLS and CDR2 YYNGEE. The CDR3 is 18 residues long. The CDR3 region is CASSVGGETGTRTYEQYF. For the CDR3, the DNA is TGTGCCAGCAGCGTAGGAGGAGAAACCGGGACTAGAACCTACGAGCAGTACTTC.

The CDR3 reads CASSTRQGSGYGYTF. The DNA for the CDR3 is TGTGCCAGCAGCACAAGACAGGGGAGCGGCTATGGCTACACCTTC. The V and J genes are TRBV13 and TRBJ1-2, with TRBD1 identical over 8 bases. CDR3 size: 15 residues. Trimming cost V 5 bases and J 4 bases; bases outside gene matches: 9. CDR1 is PRHDT and CDR2 is FYEKMQ in the germline V gene (reference sequence). Combining the CDR3 with reference TRBV13 and TRBJ1-2 gives the whole variable domain AAGVIQSPRHLIKEKRETATLKCYPIPRHDTVYWYQQGPGQDPQFLISFYEKMQSDKGSIPDRFSAQQFSDYHSELNMSSLELGDSALYFCASSTRQGSGYGYTFGSGTRLTVV.

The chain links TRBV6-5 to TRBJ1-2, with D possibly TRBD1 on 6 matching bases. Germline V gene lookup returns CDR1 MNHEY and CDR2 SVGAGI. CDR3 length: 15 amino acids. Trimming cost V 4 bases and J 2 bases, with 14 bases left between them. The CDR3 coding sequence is TGTGCCAGCAGTTCGGACAGCCCGCGAAACTATGGCTACACCTTC. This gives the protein CASSSDSPRNYGYTF.

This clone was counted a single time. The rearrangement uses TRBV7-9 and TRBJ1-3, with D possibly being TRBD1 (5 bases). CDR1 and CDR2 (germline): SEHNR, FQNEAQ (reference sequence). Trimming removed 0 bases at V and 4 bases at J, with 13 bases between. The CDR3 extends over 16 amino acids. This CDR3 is CASSLATVRTGNTIYF. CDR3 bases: TGTGCCAGCAGCTTAGCTACAGTCAGGACAGGAAACACCATATATTTT.

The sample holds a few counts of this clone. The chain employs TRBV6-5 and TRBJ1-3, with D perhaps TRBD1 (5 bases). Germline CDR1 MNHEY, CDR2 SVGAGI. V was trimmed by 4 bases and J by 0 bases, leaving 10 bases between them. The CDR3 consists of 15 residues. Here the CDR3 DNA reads TGTGCCAGCAGTTCTGGGGGGGACTCTGGAAACACCATATATTTT. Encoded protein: CASSSGGDSGNTIYF.